A selection of T cell receptor beta chains follows, all from one sample in a study of vaccination and CD4 T cells after COVID-19. Antigens for these TCRs are unknown. TCRdb re-derived calls from the PCR reads in MiXCR, one entry per CDR3 protein. The sample carries several thousand distinct CDR3 sequences, 51% recorded once. The sample was CD4+ T cells from blood, cultured in vitro. These receptors originate from a human donor who had recovered from COVID-19. The CDR3 runs from the conserved cysteine through the conserved F or W. The order of the fields is V gene, CDR3 protein.

>TRBV6-1
CASSVTGAGSYEQYF
>TRBV6-4
CASSDRVGDTQYF
>TRBV7-3
CASSEYNRVDGYTF
>TRBV25-1
CASSEPSGGGNTGELFF
>TRBV2
CASSEVRGAEAFF
>TRBV20-1
CSARGGPEQYF
>TRBV7-6
CATRRPGDTQYF
>TRBV6-4
CASSEEGNYGYTF
>TRBV12-3/TRBV12-4
CASSLAGIGQPQHF
>TRBV15
CATSRGTGTGRETQYF
>TRBV20-1
CSASRFGNTEAFF
>TRBV7-3
CASSHEGASGANVLTF
>TRBV11-3
CASSLGGPETQYF
>TRBV9
CASSVTGTTDTQYF
>TRBV3-1
CASSSGTGLSYGYTF
>TRBV7-2
CASRGRTTNDEQFF
>TRBV20-1
CSARDWEQATEAFF
>TRBV20-1
CSAATSGSSGGLGDTQYF
>TRBV5-1
CASSPRQDNTEAFF
>TRBV28
CASSDRDRGWMAEQFF
>TRBV20-1
CSAGGQQETQYF
>TRBV2
CASSEPGRGTEAFF
>TRBV27
CASREYRGLSYEQYF
>TRBV5-1
CASSLAPDSKQYF
>TRBV20-1
CSARTGFSQPQHF
>TRBV18
CASSLDRAPNEKLFF
>TRBV24-1
CATSDRGATDTQYF
>TRBV15
CATSRDSGAAKNIQYF
>TRBV7-3
CASSLGPGGGELFF
>TRBV29-1
CSVGATNQPQHF
>TRBV7-2
CASSSRQGSGELFF
>TRBV7-9
CASSLSGEMNTEAFF
>TRBV20-1
CSATGMNTEAFF
>TRBV20-1
CSARDQSIQQFF
>TRBV10-1
CASSELAPGQEIYEQYF
>TRBV7-9
CASSLTGGSGGELFF
>TRBV6-5
CASSFRAGGRTDTQYF
>TRBV10-3
CAISDSSRGQGWYEQYF
>TRBV7-3
CASSLTGGPNTQYF
>TRBV6-2/TRBV6-3
CASRPVLNRDWSYEQYF
>TRBV24-1
CATRAAGEPPLHF
>TRBV7-2
CASRYAGTGGYNEQFF
>TRBV11-3
CASSFTGGSSEAFF
>TRBV7-2
CASSPLPREAFF
>TRBV7-8
CASSVTVDYGYTF
>TRBV20-1
CSASSSSYEQYF
>TRBV6-2/TRBV6-3
CASSPIRNTIYF
>TRBV11-3
CASSLVTSPYGETQYF
>TRBV11-1
CASSSLWGEETQYF
>TRBV7-9
CASSERISGRAGEQYF
>TRBV20-1
CSAIAPGGSYNEQFF
>TRBV20-1
CSARIPGQGRDTQYF
>TRBV11-2
CASSLRHNQPQHF
>TRBV6-1
CAGSDRQGRSF
>TRBV12-3/TRBV12-4
CASSLFGTEAFF
>TRBV2
CASSTRQGGNGEQYF
>TRBV18
CASSPDRDYGYTF
>TRBV20-1
CSAREGTSGGTDTQYF
>TRBV6-5
CASSYSGQPQHF